This T cell receptor (beta chain) was identified during a study of long-term antiretroviral therapy in people with HIV. Deletions cut 6 bases from V and 3 bases from J, with 14 bases between. This CDR3 is 14 amino acids long. From germline, CDR1 is SNHLY and CDR2 FYNNEI. Run at survey level, the immunoSEQ assay was version v3.0. The repertoire was sequenced with immunoSEQ multiplex PCR; TCRdb's copy has only in-frame clones and lacks some. Of around 25,000 clones listed, approximately 82% are singletons. Notes on this clone: The antigen is not known.

Study results and caveats: For ART adherence, viral resistance and therapy changes, no data were available.

Samples held about 0.9-10 million cryopreserved PBMC, and DNA extraction followed. The material was unsorted PBMCs, obtained 3 years after starting antiretroviral therapy. This receptor was taken from a young man with HIV. The genes are TRBV2 and TRBJ1-2, with a weak D call TRBD1 (6 bases). The CDR3 nucleotides read TGTGCCAGCAGGGGACATGGAGCGTACTATGGCTACACCTTC. This encodes CASRGHGAYYGYTF.